This T cell receptor beta chain emerged from a study of blood T cells in healthy people across ages (dated by TCRdb to 2013 to 2016). The study in broad terms: Template switching captured roughly one uniquely barcoded TCR beta cDNA molecule per two T cells in model experiments. To track age-related changes in TCR beta repertoire diversity, the study relied on deep sequencing normalized with unique cDNA molecular identifiers. To avoid experimental bias, donors of different ages were distributed randomly across sequencing lanes. Donors were grouped into four age groups: young (average approximately 16 years), middle-aged (39), aged (62) and long-lived (around 80). Two additional independent replicas of 1 million unique cDNA reads from the same blood draw were analyzed for two donors (one aged 18 to 30 and one aged 80 or older).

Comment on this clonotype: Its binding antigen is unknown. One end of the junction varies from germline; a read error may be responsible.

Spanning cysteine to phenylalanine, the CDR3 consists of 13 amino acids. This entry keeps only the CDR3 DNA: 39 bases, framed from base 1. The receptor library was made with 5' RACE. The sample was run on an Illumina HiSeq 2500. A second PCR of about 6 to 11 cycles was run with a J-beta primer mix and a sample-barcoded 5' primer. A template-switch 5' adaptor carrying 12 random nucleotides introduced a unique molecular identifier onto each TCR beta cDNA molecule. At least 2.5 million CDR3-containing paired-end reads were obtained from each sample. All of the RNA was converted into first-strand cDNA using the Mint cDNA synthesis kit, with a TRBC-specific oligonucleotide serving as the primer. All cDNA was treated with uracil-DNA glycosylase and then went through a first 18-cycle PCR with the universal primers M1SS and BC2_uni_R. Per the source publication's procedure: Each sample was normalized by randomly selecting 1 million high-quality reads, each carrying a distinct molecular identifier. Instead of being binned into consensus sequences, reads that shared molecular identifiers were thrown out. MiTCR, with a Q25 quality threshold and the strictest error-elimination algorithm, was used for CDR3 identification, clonotype clustering and error correction. A nonparametric unseen species model with Euler transformation was used to estimate a lower bound on total TCR beta diversity. The raw public reads went through TCRdb reprocessing: fastp at Q25, MiXCR clone calling, in-frame beta chains kept. Every entry covers one CDR3 protein and lists the most common genes and DNA from its rows. The V and J calls follow TCRdb's processing rather than the paper's. The sample contains some 370,000 distinct CDR3 sequences, approximately 52% of them found a single time. The ten largest clones capture 45% to 65% of the sample.

Results the study describes overall, beyond this receptor: A strong correlation was found between observed TCR beta diversity and the percentage of naive T cells measured by flow cytometry. Because the CMV infection status of the donors was unknown, age-related changes in expanded clonotypes may potentially have been confounded. Estimates of total diversity from one million sequenced T cells were regarded as lower bounds and underestimates. Because profiling used bulk unsorted PBMCs, naive and antigen-experienced compartments could not be compared conclusively. The long-lived group showed more naive CD4+ T cells, fewer expanded clones and increased TCR diversity than the aged group, suggesting age selection. As age increased, observed TCR beta diversity per million T cells dropped in a roughly linear way, and a significant reduction was already evident by age around 41.

The donors were 40 or so Caucasian individuals from Russia, aged 6 to 90 years, who were systemically healthy. Each donor gave approximately 9.4 milliliters of peripheral blood, drawn into EDTA-treated Vacutainer tubes. Ficoll-Paque density-gradient centrifugation was used to isolate PBMCs, with at least 7 million obtained per sample. Total RNA was extracted from PBMCs with Trizol reagent, with at least 5 micrograms obtained per sample. For every donor, flow cytometry on a PBMC aliquot measured the percentage of naive CD45RAhigh/CD27high T cells. The clonotype comes from a man aged 55-75 years in good health. The sample comprised blood. The receptor chain draws on TRBV12-3 or TRBV12-4 and TRBJ2-5, with no confidently assigned D gene. The nucleotides are TGTGCCGGCAGTTTATCGGGTACCAATGAGCAGTACTTC. Its protein reads: CAGSLSGTNEQYF.